The 8 T cell receptor beta chains reported below all come from one sample, sequenced in a study of shared clonotypes between healthy human individuals. Data came from immunoSEQ multiplex PCR; TCRdb stores just in-frame clones and leaves some out. The top ten clones hold 0.36% of a sample with approximately 2.5 million clones, roughly 93% of them seen once. Sequencing was performed on naive CD4+ T cells from PBMCs. Subset denoted: CD45RA+ positively selected. The receptors here all came from a man younger than 35 in good health. Some clones in this sample may be carry-over from other donors' samples.

This rearrangement joins TRBV6-1 to TRBJ2-4, with TRBD1 matching 7 bases. The CDR3 length is 13 residues. CDR1 MNHNS and CDR2 SASEGT come from the germline V gene. Losses at the gene ends were 2 bases for V and 10 bases for J; bases not matched to a gene: 5. The CDR3 spells CASSETGAGIQYF. In nucleotides, the CDR3 is TGTGCCAGCAGTGAAACAGGGGCAGGTATTCAGTACTTC.

The chain joins TRBV19 to TRBJ1-1, with unresolved D. The V gene's germline CDR1 is LNHDA and CDR2 SQIVND (reference sequence). V lost 2 bases to trimming and J lost 10 bases, with 17 bases between them. CDR3 length equals 14 residues. For the CDR3, the DNA is TGTGCCAGTAGTATACCTCAGACCGCCGACGGAGCTTTCTTT. Translating gives CASSIPQTADGAFF.

This clone appeared a single time. V is TRBV7-9 and J is TRBJ2-7, with D possibly being TRBD2 (5 bases). Trimming cost V 5 bases and J 0 bases, with 8 bases left between them. This CDR3 contains 13 residues. Germline assignment: CDR1 SEHNR and CDR2 FQNEAQ (reference sequence). The CDR3 loop is CASSDSVSYEQYF. CDR3 bases: TGTGCCAGCAGCGATAGCGTCTCCTACGAGCAGTACTTC.

This rearrangement joins TRBV28 to TRBJ2-1; D remains ambiguous. V shed 8 bases and J shed 6 bases, with 26 bases lying between them. The CDR3 spans 17 residues. The germline CDR1 and CDR2 sequences are MDHEN and SYDVKM. CDR3 protein: CASAHAGSRPTSNEQFF. In nucleotides, the CDR3 is TGTGCCAGCGCTCACGCCGGCAGCAGGCCCACCTCCAATGAGCAGTTCTTC.

V is TRBV27 and J is TRBJ2-7, with TRBD2 matching over 8 bases. From germline, CDR1 is MNHEY and CDR2 SMNVEV (reference sequence). This CDR3 spans 15 amino acids. Germline trimming cut 7 bases from V and 1 base from J; bases unmatched to any gene: 9. CDR3 sequence: CASTQSGRWSYEQYF. CDR3 coding DNA: TGTGCCAGCACCCAAAGCGGGAGATGGTCCTACGAGCAGTACTTC.

The chain joins TRBV9 to TRBJ2-5; TRBD1 agrees at 7 bases. The junction had 8 bases not matched to a gene; V was cut back by 3 bases and J by 3 bases. The CDR3 totals 15 residues. Germline CDR1 is SGDLS and CDR2 is YYNGEE. The CDR3 DNA reads as TGTGCCAGCAGCGCCTCCGGGACAGAAAAAGAGACCCAGTACTTC. It is translated as CASSASGTEKETQYF. The full variable domain, completed using reference TRBV9 and TRBJ2-5, is DSGVTQTPKHLITATGQRVTLRCSPRSGDLSVYWYQQSLDQGLQFLIQYYNGEERAKGNILERFSAQQFPDLHSELNLSSLELGDSALYFCASSASGTEKETQYFGPGTRLLVL.

The chain employs TRBV4-1 and TRBJ2-7; 9 positions agree with TRBD1. The germline gives CDR1 MGHRA, CDR2 YSYEKL. After removal of 1 base from V and 4 bases from J, the junction contained 5 bases not matched to a gene. This CDR3 has 15 residues. The CDR3 loop reads CASSQAGQGIYEQYF. CDR3 DNA sequence: TGCGCCAGCAGCCAAGCCGGACAGGGGATTTACGAGCAGTACTTC.

This chain connects TRBV7-9 to TRBJ2-5; D unclear. The CDR3 spans 12 residues. V shed 7 bases and J shed 4 bases, with 10 bases lying between them. Per germline, CDR1 SEHNR and CDR2 FQNEAQ (reference sequence). The CDR3 DNA follows: TGTGCCAGCACCTTTTATTCAGAGACCCAGTACTTC. This translates into CASTFYSETQYF.